This TCR beta chain was identified in a study of post-analysis software for immune sequencing data. The overall study: Relapsing-remitting, secondary progressive and progressive-relapsing multiple sclerosis were all included among the disease courses. Points from the study as a whole: Patients used five TRBV segments, including TRBV5-6, TRBV5-1 and TRBV20-1, more often than controls.

Only a few counts were recorded for this clonotype. Its antigen is not identified. The authors incorporated unique molecular identifiers into the TCR beta cDNA libraries. A single record per CDR3 protein comes from TCRdb applying MiXCR to the PCR reads. The sample has roughly 800,000 distinct CDR3 sequences, roughly half seen once. Per the germline V gene, CDR1 is MNHNS and CDR2 is SASEGT. V lost 7 bases, J lost 6 bases, and 10 bases lay in between. The CDR3 is 12 amino acids. Sequenced: blood. The J gene is TRBJ2-1, the V gene TRBV6-1; D is unresolved. This TCR derives from a girl aged 10-17 years with multiple sclerosis. The DNA of the CDR3 is TGTGCCAGCACCCGGGCCGGCAATGAGCAGTTCTTC. Protein sequence: CASTRAGNEQFF.